Presented here are 3 T cell receptor beta chains from one specimen sequenced in a study of shared clonotypes between healthy human individuals. This table comes from immunoSEQ multiplex PCR, and its TCRdb copy is limited to in-frame clones, with some not included. Among about 1 million clones, roughly 70% were seen once, and the ten largest hold approximately 1.5%. Specimen: memory CD4+ T cells sorted from blood. Regarding subset: CD45RA-negative fraction. Every receptor here comes from a man between 18 and 35 years old in good health.

This chain connects TRBV4-2 to TRBJ2-5; D not resolved. Trimming stripped 0 bases from V and 5 bases from J, with 10 bases between. CDR1 is LGHNA, CDR2 YNFKEQ, per germline. CDR3 length: 14 amino acids. CDR3 residues: CASSQDLGFETQYF. The CDR3 DNA reads TGTGCCAGCAGCCAAGATCTAGGGTTTGAGACCCAGTACTTC.

The rearrangement joins TRBV7-6 to TRBJ2-7, with 10 positions matching TRBD2. CDR3 length: 16 residues. The germline V gene encodes CDR1 SGHVS and CDR2 FNYEAQ. The ends lost 5 bases at V and 5 bases at J; junction bases unmatched: 12. The CDR3 region has the DNA TGTGCCAGCAGCCAGGGGGGGCCGGGACTAGCGAACGAGCAGTACTTC. This encodes CASSQGGPGLANEQYF.

The V and J genes are TRBV11-2 and TRBJ2-7; the D gene could be TRBD1 or TRBD2 (5 bases each). The CDR3 consists of 15 residues. V was cut by 6 bases and J by 2 bases, with 17 bases left in between. CDR1 is SGHAT, CDR2 FQNNGV, per germline. CDR3 in DNA: TGTGCCAGCAGAAGTTTTGGGGACGGACCCTACGAGCAGTACTTC. This gives the protein CASRSFGDGPYEQYF.